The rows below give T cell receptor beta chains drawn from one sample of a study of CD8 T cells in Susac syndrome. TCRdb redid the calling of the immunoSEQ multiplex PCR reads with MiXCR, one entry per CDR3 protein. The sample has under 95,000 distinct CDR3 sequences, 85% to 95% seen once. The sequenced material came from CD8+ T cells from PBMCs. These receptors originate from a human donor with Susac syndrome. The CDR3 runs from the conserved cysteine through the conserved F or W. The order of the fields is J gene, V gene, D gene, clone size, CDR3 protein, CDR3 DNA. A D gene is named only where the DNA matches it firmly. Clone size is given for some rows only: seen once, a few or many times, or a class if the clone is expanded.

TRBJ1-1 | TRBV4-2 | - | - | CASSQDVREGNTEAFF | TGTGCCAGCAGCCAAGATGTGCGGGAGGGGAACACTGAAGCTTTCTTT
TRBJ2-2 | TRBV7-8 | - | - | CASLGVLTGELFF | TGTGCCAGCCTCGGGGTCCTCACCGGGGAGCTGTTTTTT
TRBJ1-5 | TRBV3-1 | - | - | CASSQGVSSNQPQHF | TGTGCCAGCAGCCAAGGCGTTAGTAGCAATCAGCCCCAGCATTTT
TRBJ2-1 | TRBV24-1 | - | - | CATSDSPTTTSSREQFF | TGTGCCACCAGTGATTCCCCTACCACCACCTCTAGCCGTGAGCAGTTCTTC
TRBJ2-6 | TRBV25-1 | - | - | CASRGDGANVLTF | TGTGCCAGCAGGGGTGATGGGGCCAACGTCCTGACTTTC
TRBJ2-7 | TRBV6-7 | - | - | CATYERLYEQYF | TGTGCCACTTATGAACGCCTCTACGAGCAGTACTTC
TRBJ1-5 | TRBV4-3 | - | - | CASSQETVYQPQHF | TGCGCCAGCAGCCAAGAGACGGTTTATCAGCCCCAGCATTTT
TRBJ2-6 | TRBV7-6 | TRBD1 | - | CASSRARDSSSGANVLTF | TGTGCCAGCAGTCGAGCCCGGGACAGCTCGTCTGGGGCCAACGTCCTGACTTTC
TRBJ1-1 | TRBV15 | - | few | CATSTGTNTEAFF | TGTGCCACCAGCACCGGGACGAACACTGAAGCTTTCTTT
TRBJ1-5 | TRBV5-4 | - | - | CARMNNQPQHF | TGTGCCAGGATGAACAATCAGCCCCAGCATTTT
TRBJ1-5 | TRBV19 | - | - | CASTDGWNQPQHF | TGTGCCAGCACAGACGGGTGGAATCAGCCCCAGCATTTT
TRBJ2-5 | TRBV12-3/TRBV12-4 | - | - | CASRGPYQETQYF | TGTGCCAGCAGGGGACCTTACCAAGAGACCCAGTACTTC
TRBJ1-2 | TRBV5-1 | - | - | CASGGDSRADTF | TGCGCCAGCGGGGGGGACTCCAGGGCGGACACCTTC
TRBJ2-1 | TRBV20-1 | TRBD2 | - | CSCYLAGGSYNEQFF | TGCAGTTGCTATCTAGCGGGAGGGTCCTACAATGAGCAGTTCTTC
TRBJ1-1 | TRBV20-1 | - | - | CSAVRGTEAFF | TGCAGTGCGGTCAGGGGCACTGAAGCTTTCTTT
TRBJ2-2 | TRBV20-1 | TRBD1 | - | CSARDDDRGINTGELFF | TGCAGTGCTAGAGATGACGACAGGGGGATTAACACCGGGGAGCTGTTTTTT
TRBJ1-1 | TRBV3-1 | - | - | CASSQGPGEDTEAFF | TGTGCCAGCAGCCAAGGCCCCGGGGAAGACACTGAAGCTTTCTTT
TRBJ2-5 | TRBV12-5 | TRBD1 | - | CASGNPTGGEETQYF | TGTGCTAGTGGTAACCCGACAGGGGGAGAAGAGACCCAGTACTTC
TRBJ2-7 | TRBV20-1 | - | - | CSARGLSQTPYEQYF | TGCAGTGCTAGAGGGCTGAGTCAGACTCCATACGAGCAGTACTTC
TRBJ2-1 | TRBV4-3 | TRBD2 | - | CASSQDLVSGIMDEQFF | TGCGCCAGCAGCCAAGATCTGGTCAGCGGGATTATGGATGAGCAGTTCTTC
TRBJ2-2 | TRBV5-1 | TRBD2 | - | CASSLDRLALFTGELFF | TGCGCCAGCAGCTTGGACCGACTAGCGCTTTTCACCGGGGAGCTGTTTTTT
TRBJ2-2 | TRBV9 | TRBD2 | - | CASSPWPSGRVDTGELFF | TGTGCCAGCAGCCCCTGGCCTAGCGGGAGGGTTGACACCGGGGAGCTGTTTTTT
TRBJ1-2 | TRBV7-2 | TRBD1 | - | CASSFSGTDYGYTF | TGTGCCAGCAGCTTCTCCGGGACAGATTATGGCTACACCTTC
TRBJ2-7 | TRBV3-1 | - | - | CASSQDGSSVGEQYF | TGTGCCAGCAGCCAAGATGGGAGCTCGGTGGGCGAGCAGTACTTC
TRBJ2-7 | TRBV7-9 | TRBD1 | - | CASSLGDRGYEQYF | TGTGCCAGCAGCTTAGGCGACAGGGGTTACGAGCAGTACTTC
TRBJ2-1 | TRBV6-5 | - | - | CASSYSSGSYNEQFF | TGTGCCAGCAGTTACTCGTCAGGGTCCTACAATGAGCAGTTCTTC
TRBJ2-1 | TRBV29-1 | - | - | CSAGHTNEQFF | TGCAGCGCTGGACACACCAATGAGCAGTTCTTC
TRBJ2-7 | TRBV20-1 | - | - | CSARDYRSSYEQYF | TGCAGTGCTAGAGACTATCGATCCTCCTACGAGCAGTACTTC
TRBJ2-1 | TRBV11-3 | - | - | CASSFNGAPNEQFF | TGTGCCAGCAGCTTCAATGGGGCTCCCAATGAGCAGTTCTTC
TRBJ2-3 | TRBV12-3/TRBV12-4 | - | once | CASSLSSTVRTDTQYF | TGTGCCAGCAGTTTAAGTAGTACAGTCCGCACAGATACGCAGTATTTT
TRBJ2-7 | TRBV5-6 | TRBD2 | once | CASSLAAGAQREQYF | TGTGCCAGCAGCTTGGCCGCGGGAGCTCAAAGGGAGCAGTACTTC
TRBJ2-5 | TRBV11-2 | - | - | CASSLDSSSLETQYF | TGTGCCAGCAGCTTAGATTCCAGCAGCCTGGAGACCCAGTACTTC
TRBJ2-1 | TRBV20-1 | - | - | CSARDLGGGGNEQFF | TGCAGTGCTAGAGATCTCGGGGGTGGGGGCAATGAGCAGTTCTTC
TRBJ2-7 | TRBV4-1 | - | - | CASSQDRAGQAPYF | TGCGCCAGCAGCCAAGACCGAGCGGGACAGGCCCCGTACTTC
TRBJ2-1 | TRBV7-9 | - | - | CASSPVDGRSYNEQFF | TGTGCCAGCAGCCCTGTGGACGGGAGATCCTACAATGAGCAGTTCTTC
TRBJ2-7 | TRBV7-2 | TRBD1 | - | CASRQGTGVYEQYF | TGTGCCAGCAGACAAGGGACAGGGGTCTACGAGCAGTACTTC
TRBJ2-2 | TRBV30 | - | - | CAWSLGTGELFF | TGTGCCTGGAGTTTAGGTACCGGGGAGCTGTTTTTT
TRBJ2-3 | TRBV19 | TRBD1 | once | CAITDRITDTQYF | TGTGCCATCACGGACAGGATCACAGATACGCAGTATTTT
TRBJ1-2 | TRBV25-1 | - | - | CASSGGPYGGYTF | TGTGCCAGCAGTGGGGGACCGTACGGAGGCTACACCTTC
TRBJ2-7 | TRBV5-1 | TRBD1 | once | CASSPWDSYEQYF | TGCGCCAGCAGCCCATGGGACAGCTACGAGCAGTACTTC
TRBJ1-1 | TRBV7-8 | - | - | CASSLAGHTEAFF | TGTGCCAGCAGCTTAGCGGGGCACACTGAAGCTTTCTTT
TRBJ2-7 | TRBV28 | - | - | CASSTGTRSSYEQYF | TGTGCCAGCAGTACCGGGACAAGGAGCTCCTACGAGCAGTACTTC